This T cell receptor (beta chain) was captured in a study of cytomegalovirus exposure and HLA in healthy donors. Study results and limitations: Rare sequences made up most TCRs, while some public TCRs were found in many donors. Later analysis showed most CMV-associated TCR beta chains appearing HLA-restricted.

Primers for the PCR totalled 60 Vbeta and 13 Jbeta. Clones were sequenced by immunoSEQ multiplex PCR, and TCRdb holds only the in-frame ones, with some missing. The data hold approximately 69,000 clones, with around 76% observed a single time. This clone has a single count. Its antigen is not identified. The germline V gene has CDR1 MGHRA and CDR2 YSYEKL. Trimming left V 4 bases short and J 4 bases short, with 17 bases between. The CDR3 contains 15 residues. This TCR was recovered from a woman under 40 in good health and CMV-seropositive. J is TRBJ2-7 and V is TRBV4-1; D is perhaps TRBD2 (6 bases). Specimen: PBMCs. The CDR3: CASSRSAASEYEQYF. The CDR3, as DNA: TGCGCCAGCAGCCGGTCGGCCGCTAGCGAATACGAGCAGTACTTC.